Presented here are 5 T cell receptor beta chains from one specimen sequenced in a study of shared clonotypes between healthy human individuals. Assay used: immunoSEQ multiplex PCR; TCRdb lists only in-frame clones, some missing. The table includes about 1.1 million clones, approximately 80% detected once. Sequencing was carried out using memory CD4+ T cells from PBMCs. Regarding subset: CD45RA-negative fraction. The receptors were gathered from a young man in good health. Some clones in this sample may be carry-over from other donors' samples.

DNA of the CDR3: TGCGCCACCATGAGGGACAGGGGAAACACCGGGGAGCTGTTTTTT. Residues: CATMRDRGNTGELFF. This chain links TRBV5-1 with TRBJ2-2; TRBD1 aligns across 10 bases. J gave up 2 bases and V 9 bases, and 7 bases lay outside the gene matches. The germline V gene encodes CDR1 SGHRS and CDR2 YFSETQ. CDR3 length: 15 residues.

CDR3: CASSTASGRTNTGELFF. CDR3 DNA: TGTGCCAGTAGTACAGCTAGCGGGAGGACGAACACCGGGGAGCTGTTTTTT. The J gene is TRBJ2-2, the V gene TRBV19, with 11 bases fitting TRBD2. Germline V gene sequence: CDR1 LNHDA, CDR2 SQIVND (reference sequence). The CDR3 is made up of 17 amino acids. After removal of 4 bases from V and 0 bases from J, the junction contained 4 bases not matched to a gene. The complete variable domain, with remaining parts taken from reference TRBV19 and TRBJ2-2, reads DGGITQSPKYLFRKEGQNVTLSCEQNLNHDAMYWYRQDPGQGLRLIYYSQIVNDFQKGDIAEGYSVSREKKESFPLTVTSAQKNPTAFYLCASSTASGRTNTGELFFGEGSRLTVL.

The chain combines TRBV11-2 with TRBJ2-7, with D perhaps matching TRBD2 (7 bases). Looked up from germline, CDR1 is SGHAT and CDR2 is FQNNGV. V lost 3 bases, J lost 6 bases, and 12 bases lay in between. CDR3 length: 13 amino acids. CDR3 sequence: CASSFGGGLEQYF. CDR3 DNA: TGTGCCAGCAGCTTTGGGGGGGGCCTCGAGCAGTACTTC.

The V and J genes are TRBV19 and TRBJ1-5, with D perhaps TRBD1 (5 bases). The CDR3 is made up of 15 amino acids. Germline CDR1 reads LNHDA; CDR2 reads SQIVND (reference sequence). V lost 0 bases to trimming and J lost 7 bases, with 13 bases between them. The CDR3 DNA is TGTGCCAGTAGTATAGAGGTAGGGTGGGGCCAGCCCCAGCATTTT. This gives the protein CASSIEVGWGQPQHF.

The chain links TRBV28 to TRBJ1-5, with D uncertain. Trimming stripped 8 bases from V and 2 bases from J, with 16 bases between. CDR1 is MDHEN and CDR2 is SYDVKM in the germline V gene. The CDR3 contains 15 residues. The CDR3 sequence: CASVSSGVGNQPQHF. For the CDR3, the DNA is TGTGCCAGCGTTAGTTCTGGGGTCGGCAATCAGCCCCAGCATTTT.